The 25 T cell receptor beta chains below come from one sample, sequenced in a study of blood T cell repertoires in COVID-19. Sequencing used immunoSEQ multiplex PCR; TCRdb keeps in-frame clones, though not all of them. The data show about 290,000 clones, just under 85% seen once. Sequenced material: peripheral blood. The receptors derive from a woman between 45 and 65 years old with active or convalescent COVID-19.

The genes are TRBV3-1 (or the pseudogene TRBV3-2) and TRBJ2-1; 9 nucleotides align to TRBD2. V lost 0 bases to trimming and J lost 8 bases; unmatched junction nucleotides: 8. The CDR3 is made up of 16 amino acids. Germline V CDR1 and CDR2: LGHDT, YNNKEL (reference sequence). The CDR3 DNA reads as TGTGCCAGCAGCCAAGATCACGCGGGAGGGCATTATGAGCAGTTCTTC. Amino acid sequence: CASSQDHAGGHYEQFF.

This clone was seen only once. This chain joins TRBV29-1 and TRBJ2-7, with a tentative D call TRBD2 (6 bases). Trimming left V 3 bases short and J 4 bases short, with 10 bases between. There are 12 residues in the CDR3. In germline, CDR1 is SQVTM, CDR2 ANQGSEA. The CDR3 DNA reads as TGCAGCGTTGAGCGGGACGGTTACGAGCAGTACTTC. Its protein product is CSVERDGYEQYF.

The rearrangement joins TRBV12-5 to TRBJ2-1; D may be TRBD2 (6 bases). Per the germline V gene, CDR1 is LGHNT and CDR2 is FRNRAP. The CDR3 has 14 residues. The V end lost 6 bases, the J end lost 6 bases, and 15 bases lay between the germline ends. The CDR3 sequence: CASGTRGAPNEQFF. CDR3 DNA sequence: TGTGCTAGTGGGACTAGAGGGGCCCCCAATGAGCAGTTCTTC.

The chain combines TRBV6-4 with TRBJ2-3; 14 nucleotides align to TRBD2. This CDR3 contains 18 residues. Per the germline V gene, CDR1 is MRHNA and CDR2 is SNTAGT. J was trimmed by 0 bases and V by 0 bases; bases with no gene match: 2. DNA for the CDR3: TGTGCCAGCAGTGACTCTGGGACTAGCGGGAGAAGCACAGATACGCAGTATTTT. Translation: CASSDSGTSGRSTDTQYF.

The rearrangement joins TRBV12-3 or TRBV12-4 to TRBJ2-7; D uncertain. V lost 5 bases and J 5 bases, leaving 7 bases between the germline ends. The CDR3 is 11 amino acids. CDR3 nucleotide sequence: TGTGCCAGCAGTAGAGACAACGAGCAGTACTTC. Its translation: CASSRDNEQYF.

The chain employs TRBV7-9 and TRBJ2-3, with 9 bases fitting TRBD2. With V trimmed by 6 bases and J by 3 bases, 4 bases remained unmatched. The CDR3 runs 14 residues. Germline CDR1 and CDR2: SEHNR and FQNEAQ (reference sequence). CDR3 bases: TGTGCCAGCAGACCGGGACTAGCTACAGATACGCAGTATTTT. Translating gives CASRPGLATDTQYF.

The chain is built from TRBV25-1 and TRBJ2-5; 10 bases map to TRBD2. From germline, CDR1 is MGHDK and CDR2 SYGVNS. This CDR3 region has 15 residues. V lost 3 bases to trimming and J lost 1 base; unmatched junction nucleotides: 2. CDR3 sequence reads: CASSDASGSQETQYF. Written as DNA, the CDR3 is TGTGCCAGCAGTGATGCTAGCGGGAGCCAAGAGACCCAGTACTTC.

The V and J genes are TRBV10-3 and TRBJ1-1; weak D call: TRBD1 (5 bases). Germline V gene lookup returns CDR1 ENHRY and CDR2 SYGVKD. Trimming took off 10 bases at V and 1 base at J, with 16 bases between the two ends. This CDR3 has 14 residues. CDR3 bases: TGTGCCACCCACCGGGCAGGGCGGAACACTGAAGCTTTCTTT. Encoded protein: CATHRAGRNTEAFF.

The chain is built from TRBV11-3 and TRBJ2-5, with TRBD1 matching 10 bases. The CDR3 extends over 16 amino acids. Germline V gives CDR1 SGHNT, CDR2 YENEEA. With V trimmed by 4 bases and J by 0 bases, 5 bases remained unmatched. The CDR3 loop is CASSSGQGGNQETQYF. The CDR3, as DNA: TGTGCCAGCAGCTCCGGACAGGGGGGGAACCAAGAGACCCAGTACTTC.

The chain uses TRBV6-2 or TRBV6-3 and TRBJ1-1; 8 bases fit TRBD1. CDR1 and CDR2 from the germline V gene are MNHEY and SVGEGT. With 4 bases clipped from V and 7 bases from J, the junction kept 8 bases outside the gene matches. The CDR3 has 14 residues. The CDR3 coding sequence is TGTGCCAGCAGTTGGACAGGGACAACAGGTGAAGCTTTCTTT. It specifies CASSWTGTTGEAFF.

The CDR3 DNA is TGTGCCAGCAGTTTATCGTCGTCGGGGGGCACAGATACGCAGTATTTT. As protein: CASSLSSSGGTDTQYF. The V gene is TRBV27, the J gene TRBJ2-3; TRBD2 might be the D (6 bases). Germline assignment: CDR1 MNHEY and CDR2 SMNVEV (reference sequence). Trimming shortened V by 0 bases and J by 1 base, and 11 bases separated the two germline ends. CDR3 length equals 16 residues.

The chain couples TRBV3-1 (or the pseudogene TRBV3-2) to TRBJ2-3; 13 positions agree with TRBD2. Per the germline V gene, CDR1 is LGHDT and CDR2 is YNNKEL (reference sequence). The ends lost 2 bases at V and 3 bases at J; junction bases unmatched: 5. The CDR3 is 17 amino acids. In nucleotides, the CDR3 is TGTGCCAGCAGCCAAAGGACTAGCGGGAGATCGACAGATACGCAGTATTTT. Translated, it gives CASSQRTSGRSTDTQYF.

The V call is TRBV6-5, the J call TRBJ2-5, with TRBD1 as a possible D gene (6 bases). The germline gives CDR1 MNHEY, CDR2 SVGAGI. The germline V and J ends were trimmed by 2 bases and 5 bases, with 18 bases remaining between them. This CDR3 contains 16 residues. This chain's CDR3 is CASSYNGQYAGETQYF. CDR3 nucleotides: TGTGCCAGCAGTTACAACGGACAGTATGCCGGGGAGACCCAGTACTTC.

The chain uses TRBV7-8 and TRBJ2-7; TRBD1 agrees at 7 bases. Germline CDR1 is SGHVS and CDR2 is FQNEAQ. V dropped 5 bases and J dropped 1; count of bases not matched to a gene: 8. The CDR3 is 15 residues long. The CDR3 is CASSPQLTGSYEQYF. The CDR3 nucleotides read TGTGCCAGCAGCCCTCAATTGACAGGGTCCTACGAGCAGTACTTC.

V is TRBV6-5 and J is TRBJ1-2, with TRBD1 as a possible D gene (5 bases). The germline V gene has CDR1 MNHEY and CDR2 SVGAGI. V was pared by 8 bases and J by 0 bases, with 10 bases between. The CDR3 totals 13 residues. CDR3 DNA: TGTGCCAGCCAGGGCTCGTCTAACTATGGCTACACCTTC. This codes for CASQGSSNYGYTF.

The CDR3 protein is CAITRGSTDTQYF. The CDR3, as DNA: TGTGCCATCACCCGGGGGAGCACAGATACGCAGTATTTT. The rearrangement uses TRBV10-3 and TRBJ2-3, with D possibly TRBD2 on 6 matching bases. V lost 7 bases and J 0 bases, leaving 8 bases between the germline ends. CDR3 length: 13 amino acids. Germline V gene sequence: CDR1 ENHRY, CDR2 SYGVKD.

This chain uses TRBV5-1 with TRBJ2-3, with TRBD1 identical over 7 bases. The CDR3 has 15 residues. Germline CDR1 is SGHRS and CDR2 is YFSETQ. Unmatched junction bases numbered 7, after V lost 3 bases and J lost 3 bases. In DNA form, the CDR3 reads TGCGCCAGCAGCTCTGGGACAGCCTCTACAGATACGCAGTATTTT. Its protein product is CASSSGTASTDTQYF.

The V call is TRBV6-5, the J call TRBJ2-7; 7 nucleotides line up with TRBD2. This CDR3 region has 15 residues. V dropped 7 bases and J dropped 2; count of bases not matched to a gene: 11. Germline V gene data show CDR1 as MNHEY and CDR2 as SVGAGI. CDR3 in DNA: TGTGCCAGCACCCATTATAATGCGGGGGCCTACGAGCAGTACTTC. Translated: CASTHYNAGAYEQYF.

The gene calls are TRBV28 and TRBJ2-1, with 11 bases fitting TRBD2. V trimming: 5 bases; J trimming: 4 bases; junction bases outside the gene matches: 7. There are 16 residues in the CDR3. Looked up from germline, CDR1 is MDHEN and CDR2 is SYDVKM. The CDR3, as DNA: TGTGCCAGCAGTCCACGACTAGCGGGACTTTACAATGAGCAGTTCTTC. This translates into CASSPRLAGLYNEQFF.

DNA of the CDR3: TGTGCCAGCACCGTGACTAGCGGGAGACCCGGGGAGCTGTTTTTT. It encodes CASTVTSGRPGELFF. V gene TRBV28 combines with J gene TRBJ2-2; 12 bases map to TRBD2. Trimming at V came to 7 bases and at J to 6 bases, leaving 6 bases not matched to a gene. Germline V CDR1 and CDR2: MDHEN, SYDVKM. The CDR3 covers 15 residues.

The rearrangement links TRBV19 to TRBJ2-1; no firm D call. The CDR3 covers 15 residues. The V and J ends lost 3 bases and 5 bases respectively, with 14 bases between them. CDR1 and CDR2 (germline): LNHDA, SQIVND (reference sequence). The CDR3 loop is CASSILAVHHNEQFF. The CDR3 coding sequence is TGTGCCAGTAGTATTCTTGCGGTTCACCACAATGAGCAGTTCTTC.

V gene TRBV12-2 combines with J gene TRBJ1-2; the D segment call TRBD1 is taken from the table without a DNA check. TRBV12-2 is a recognized pseudogene. The CDR3 has 15 amino acids. The CDR3 region has the DNA TGTGCAAGTCGCCCCTTCGGTGGGCCTAACTATGGCTACACCTTC. Encoded protein: CASRPFGGPNYGYTF.

This rearrangement joins TRBV15 to TRBJ1-1, with a possible D match to TRBD1 (6 bases). This CDR3 contains 13 residues. The germline V gene has CDR1 LNHNV and CDR2 YYDKDF (reference sequence). The ends were cut back, 3 bases at V and 6 bases at J, with 11 bases in the middle. In nucleotides, the CDR3 is TGTGCCACCAGCAGGGGCGAGGGGGCTGAAGCTTTCTTT. Residues: CATSRGEGAEAFF. The variable domain in full, completed from reference TRBV15 and TRBJ1-1, reads DAMVIQNPRYQVTQFGKPVTLSCSQTLNHNVMYWYQQKSSQAPKLLFHYYDKDFNNEADTPDNFQSRRPNTSFCFLDIRSPGLGDTAMYLCATSRGEGAEAFFGQGTRLTVV.

V usage is TRBV10-2 and J usage is TRBJ1-1; 8 bases are a match to TRBD1. V shed 7 bases, J shed 1 base, and the junction held 5 bases outside the gene matches. Germline CDR1 is WSHSY and CDR2 is SAAADI. The CDR3 consists of 14 residues. The CDR3 region is CASNRQGTNTEAFF. The CDR3 nucleotides read TGCGCCAGCAACCGACAGGGGACGAACACTGAAGCTTTCTTT.

The CDR3 DNA reads as TGTGCCAGCAGCCAGCCCGGGAGGGGCGATCAGCCCCAGCATTTT. It encodes CASSQPGRGDQPQHF. The chain combines TRBV7-9 with TRBJ1-5; possible D gene TRBD1, 5 bases. Germline values: CDR1 SEHNR, CDR2 FQNEAQ (reference sequence). V shed 5 bases and J shed 5 bases, with 16 bases lying between them. The CDR3 length is 15 residues.